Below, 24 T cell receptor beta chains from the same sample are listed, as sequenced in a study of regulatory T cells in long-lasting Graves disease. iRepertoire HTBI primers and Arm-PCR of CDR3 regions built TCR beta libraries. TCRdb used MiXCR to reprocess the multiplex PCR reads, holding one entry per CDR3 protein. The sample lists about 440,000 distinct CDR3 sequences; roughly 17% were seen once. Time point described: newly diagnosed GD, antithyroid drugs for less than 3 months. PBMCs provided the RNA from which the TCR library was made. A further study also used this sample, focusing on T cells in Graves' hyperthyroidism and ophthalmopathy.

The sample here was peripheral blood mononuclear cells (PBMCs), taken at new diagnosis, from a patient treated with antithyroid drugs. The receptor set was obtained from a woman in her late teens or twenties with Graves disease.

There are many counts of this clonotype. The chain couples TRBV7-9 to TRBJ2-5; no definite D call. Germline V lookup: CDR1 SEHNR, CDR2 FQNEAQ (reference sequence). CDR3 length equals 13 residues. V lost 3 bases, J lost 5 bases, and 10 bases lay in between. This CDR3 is CASSLELVETQYF. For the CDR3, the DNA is TGTGCCAGCAGCTTGGAGTTGGTGGAGACCCAGTACTTC.

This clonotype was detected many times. Here the CDR3 reads CSARKGPAYEQYF. As DNA, the CDR3 is TGCAGTGCTAGAAAAGGGCCTGCCTACGAGCAGTACTTC. This sequence joins TRBV20-1 and TRBJ2-7; D gene ambiguous. CDR1 is DFQATT, CDR2 SNEGSKA, per germline (reference sequence). CDR3 size: 13 residues. Trimming cost V 2 bases and J 2 bases, with 10 bases left between them.

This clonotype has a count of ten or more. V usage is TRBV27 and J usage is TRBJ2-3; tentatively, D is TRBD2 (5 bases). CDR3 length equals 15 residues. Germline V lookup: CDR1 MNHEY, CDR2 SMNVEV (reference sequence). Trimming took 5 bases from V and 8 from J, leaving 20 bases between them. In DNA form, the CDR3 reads TGTGCCAGCAGTCCATCGTCCCCCAGAAGCGGTACGCAGTATTTT. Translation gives CASSPSSPRSGTQYF.

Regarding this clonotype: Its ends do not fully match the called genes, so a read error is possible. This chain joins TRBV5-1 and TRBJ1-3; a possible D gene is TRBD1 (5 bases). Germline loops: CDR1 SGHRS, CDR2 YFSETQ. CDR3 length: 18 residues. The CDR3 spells CASSLGFLGGYSGNTIYF. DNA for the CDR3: TGCGCCAGCAGCTTGGGGTTCCTCGGGGGATACTCTGGGAACACCATATATTTT.

CDR3 nucleotide sequence: TGCGCCAGCAGCTTGACCCCCAGCGGGAGTGGGGCAGAGACCCAGTACTTC. It encodes CASSLTPSGSGAETQYF. The rearrangement links TRBV5-1 to TRBJ2-3; 8 nucleotides line up with TRBD2. The DNA end is a closer match to TRBJ2-5, so the J assignment may be wrong. The germline V gene has CDR1 SGHRS and CDR2 YFSETQ. The CDR3 totals 17 residues.

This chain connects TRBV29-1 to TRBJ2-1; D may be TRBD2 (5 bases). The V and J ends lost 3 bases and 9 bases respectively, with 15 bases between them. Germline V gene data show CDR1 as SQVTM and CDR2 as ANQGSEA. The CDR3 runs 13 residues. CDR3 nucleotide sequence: TGCAGCGTTGACCCGGACTGGGGTACTGAGCAGTTCTTC. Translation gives CSVDPDWGTEQFF.

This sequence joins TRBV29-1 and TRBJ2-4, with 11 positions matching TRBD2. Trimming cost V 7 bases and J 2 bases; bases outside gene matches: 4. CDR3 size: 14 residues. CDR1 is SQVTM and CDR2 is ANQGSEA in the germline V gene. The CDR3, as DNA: TGCAGCGGCGGGACTAGCGGTTCCAAAAACATTCAGTACTTC. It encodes CSGGTSGSKNIQYF.

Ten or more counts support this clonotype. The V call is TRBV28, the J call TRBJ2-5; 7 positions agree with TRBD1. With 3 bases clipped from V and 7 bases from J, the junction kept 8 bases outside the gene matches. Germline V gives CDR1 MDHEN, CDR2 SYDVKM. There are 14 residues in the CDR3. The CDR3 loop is CASSFRTGATTQYF. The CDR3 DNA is TGTGCCAGCAGTTTCCGAACAGGGGCGACGACCCAGTACTTC.

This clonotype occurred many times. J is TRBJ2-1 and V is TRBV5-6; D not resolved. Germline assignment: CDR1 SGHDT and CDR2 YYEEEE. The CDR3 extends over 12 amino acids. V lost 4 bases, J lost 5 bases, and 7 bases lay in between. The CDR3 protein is CASSGVDNEQFF. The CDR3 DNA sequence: TGTGCCAGCAGCGGGGTGGACAATGAGCAGTTCTTC.

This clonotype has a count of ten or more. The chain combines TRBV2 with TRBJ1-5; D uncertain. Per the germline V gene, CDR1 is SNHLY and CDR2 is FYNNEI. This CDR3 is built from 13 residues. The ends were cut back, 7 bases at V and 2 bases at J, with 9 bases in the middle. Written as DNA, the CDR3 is TGTGCCAGCAAAGGGCAGGGCAATCAGCCCCAGCATTTT. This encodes CASKGQGNQPQHF.

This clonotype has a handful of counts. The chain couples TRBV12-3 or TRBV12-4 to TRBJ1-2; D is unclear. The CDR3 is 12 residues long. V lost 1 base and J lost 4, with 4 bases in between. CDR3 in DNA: TGTGCCAGCAGTTTAGGTCGCTATGGCTACACCTTC. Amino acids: CASSLGRYGYTF.

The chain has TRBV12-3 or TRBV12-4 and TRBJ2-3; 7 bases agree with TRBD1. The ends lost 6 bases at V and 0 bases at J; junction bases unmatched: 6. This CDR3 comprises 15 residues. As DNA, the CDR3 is TGTGCCAGCAGGCTGACAGGGCTGAGCACAGATACGCAGTATTTT. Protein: CASRLTGLSTDTQYF.

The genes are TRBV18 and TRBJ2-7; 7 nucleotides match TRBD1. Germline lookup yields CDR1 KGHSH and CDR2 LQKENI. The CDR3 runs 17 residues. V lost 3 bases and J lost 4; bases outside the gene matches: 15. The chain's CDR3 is CASSPKTPTAQGYEQYF. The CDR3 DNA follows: TGTGCCAGCTCACCCAAAACCCCGACGGCACAGGGGTACGAGCAGTACTTC. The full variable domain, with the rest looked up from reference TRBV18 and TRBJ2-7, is NAGVMQNPRHLVRRRGQEARLRCSPMKGHSHVYWYRQLPEEGLKFMVYLQKENIIDESGMPKERFSAEFPKEGPSILRIQQVVRGDSAAYFCASSPKTPTAQGYEQYFGPGTRLTVT.

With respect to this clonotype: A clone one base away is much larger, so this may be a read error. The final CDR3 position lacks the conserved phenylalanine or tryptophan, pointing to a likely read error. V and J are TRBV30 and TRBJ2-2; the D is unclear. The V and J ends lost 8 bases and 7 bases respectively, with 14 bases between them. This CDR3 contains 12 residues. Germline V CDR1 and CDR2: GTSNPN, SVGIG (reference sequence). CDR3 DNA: TGTGCCGGACCGGGCCCTCTCGGGGAGCTGTTTCTT. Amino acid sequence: CAGPGPLGELFL.

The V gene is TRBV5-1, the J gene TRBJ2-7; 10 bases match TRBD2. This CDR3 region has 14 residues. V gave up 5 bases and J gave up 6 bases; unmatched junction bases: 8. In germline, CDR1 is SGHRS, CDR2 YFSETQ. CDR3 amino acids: CASSYSSGRFEQYF. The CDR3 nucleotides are TGCGCCAGCAGTTATTCTAGCGGGAGATTCGAGCAGTACTTC.

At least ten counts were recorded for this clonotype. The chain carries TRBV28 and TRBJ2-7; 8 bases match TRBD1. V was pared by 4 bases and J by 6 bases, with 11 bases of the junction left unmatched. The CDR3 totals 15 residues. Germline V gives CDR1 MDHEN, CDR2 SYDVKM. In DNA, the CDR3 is TGTGCCAGCAGTTACCGGGACAGGAGTATCGGCGAGCAGTACTTC. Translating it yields CASSYRDRSIGEQYF.

Here the CDR3 DNA reads TGTGCCAGCATGGATGGCTATGGCTACACCTTC. Translated: CASMDGYGYTF. V gene TRBV19 combines with J gene TRBJ1-2; no firm D call. The CDR3 is made up of 11 amino acids. Germline V gives CDR1 LNHDA, CDR2 SQIVND (reference sequence). V shed 9 bases and J shed 4 bases, with 9 bases lying between them.

The CDR3 nucleotides read TGCGCCAGCAGCTCGCAGGGACAACCCACAGATACGCAGTATTTT. Protein: CASSSQGQPTDTQYF. The V gene is TRBV5-1, the J gene TRBJ2-3; weak D call: TRBD1 (6 bases). CDR1 is SGHRS and CDR2 is YFSETQ in the germline V gene. The V gene lost 3 bases and the J gene lost 2 bases, with 13 bases spanning the gap. CDR3 length equals 15 residues.

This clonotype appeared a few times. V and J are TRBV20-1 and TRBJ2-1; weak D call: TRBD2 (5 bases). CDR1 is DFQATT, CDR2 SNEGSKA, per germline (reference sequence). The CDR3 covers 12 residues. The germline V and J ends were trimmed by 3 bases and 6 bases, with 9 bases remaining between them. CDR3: CSASTGVNEQFF. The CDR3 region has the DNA TGCAGTGCTAGTACCGGGGTCAATGAGCAGTTCTTC.

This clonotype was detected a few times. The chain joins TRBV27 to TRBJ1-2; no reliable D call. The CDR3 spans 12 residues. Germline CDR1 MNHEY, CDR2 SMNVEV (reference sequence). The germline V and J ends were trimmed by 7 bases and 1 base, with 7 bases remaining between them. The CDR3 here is CASKSDNYGYTF. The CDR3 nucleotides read TGTGCCAGCAAATCAGATAACTATGGCTACACCTTC.

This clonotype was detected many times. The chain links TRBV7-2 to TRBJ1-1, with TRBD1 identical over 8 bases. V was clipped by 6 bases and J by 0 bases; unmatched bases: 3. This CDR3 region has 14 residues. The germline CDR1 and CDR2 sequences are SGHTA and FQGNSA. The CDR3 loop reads CASSSQGVNTEAFF. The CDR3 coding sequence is TGTGCCAGCAGTTCACAGGGGGTGAACACTGAAGCTTTCTTT.

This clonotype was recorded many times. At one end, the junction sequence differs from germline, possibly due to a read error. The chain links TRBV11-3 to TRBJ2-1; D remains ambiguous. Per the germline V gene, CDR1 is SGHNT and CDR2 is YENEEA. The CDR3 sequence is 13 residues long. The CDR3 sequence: CASSVDSYNEQFF. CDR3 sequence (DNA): TGTGCCAGCAGCGTAGACTCCTACAATGAGCAGTTCTTC.

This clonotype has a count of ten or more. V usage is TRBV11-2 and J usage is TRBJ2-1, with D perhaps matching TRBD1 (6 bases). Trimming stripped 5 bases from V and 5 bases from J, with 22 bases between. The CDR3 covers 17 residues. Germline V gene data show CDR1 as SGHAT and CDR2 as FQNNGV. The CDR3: CASSIQDRAFIDNEQFF. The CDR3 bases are TGTGCCAGCAGCATACAGGACAGAGCCTTTATAGACAATGAGCAGTTCTTC.

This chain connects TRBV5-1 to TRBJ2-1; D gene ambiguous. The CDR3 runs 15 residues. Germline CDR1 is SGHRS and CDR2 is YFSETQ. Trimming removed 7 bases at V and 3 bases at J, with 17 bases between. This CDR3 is CASGLVPMSYNEQFF. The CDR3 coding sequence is TGCGCCAGCGGTTTGGTCCCCATGAGCTACAATGAGCAGTTCTTC.